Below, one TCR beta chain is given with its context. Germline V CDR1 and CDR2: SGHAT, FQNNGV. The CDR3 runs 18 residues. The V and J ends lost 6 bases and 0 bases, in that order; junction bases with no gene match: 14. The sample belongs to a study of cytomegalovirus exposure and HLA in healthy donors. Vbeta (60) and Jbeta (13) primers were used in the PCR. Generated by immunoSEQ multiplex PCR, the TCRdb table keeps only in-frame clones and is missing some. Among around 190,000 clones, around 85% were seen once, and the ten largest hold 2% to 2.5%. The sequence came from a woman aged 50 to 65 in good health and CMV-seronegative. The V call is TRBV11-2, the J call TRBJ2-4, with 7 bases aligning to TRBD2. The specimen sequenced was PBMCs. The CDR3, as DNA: TGTGCCAGCAGGTGGGCAAGCGGGGCCCGGTCAGCCAAAAACATTCAGTACTTC. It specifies CASRWASGARSAKNIQYF.